A selection of T cell receptor beta chains follows, all from one sample in a study of OX40 agonist ivuxolimab in advanced cancers. The data were produced by immunoSEQ multiplex PCR, yet TCRdb's version contains in-frame clones alone and is incomplete. Of just over 80,000 clones in the sample, over 75% were seen once. Sequences were derived from CD4+ or CD8+ T cells sorted from blood, sampled in a trial of the OX40 agonist ivuxolimab. These receptors came from an adult with an advanced solid tumor such as melanoma, head and neck, liver or kidney cancer. The CDR3 runs from the conserved cysteine through the conserved F or W. The D gene is left open where the match is weak.

NA | TRBJ2-3 | TRBV5-4 | 17 | CASSRGGQGGDTDTQYF
NA | TRBJ1-6 | TRBV9 | 16 | CASSVDQGAYNSPLHF
TRBD1 | TRBJ1-1 | TRBV6-5 | 15 | CASSSGTGMNTEAFF
NA | TRBJ2-3 | TRBV27 | 16 | CASSSSTGISTDTQYF
TRBD2 | TRBJ2-7 | TRBV5-5 | 13 | CASSHPGRDEQYF
TRBD1 | TRBJ2-3 | TRBV27 | 15 | CASRQGPRLADTQYF
TRBD1 | TRBJ1-3 | TRBV18 | 15 | CASSPPRGLGNTIYF
NA | TRBJ1-2 | TRBV7-9 | 14 | CASSSSGILYGYTF
NA | TRBJ2-1 | TRBV28 | 14 | CASSILILMDEQFF
NA | TRBJ1-2 | TRBV18 | 14 | CASSPERAGYGYTF
NA | TRBJ1-2 | TRBV18 | 13 | CASSEGINYGYTF
NA | TRBJ2-5 | TRBV5-4 | 15 | CASSLGTSYQETQYF
NA | TRBJ1-5 | TRBV7-2 | 15 | CASSLMQGSQQPQHF
TRBD1 | TRBJ1-1 | TRBV5-1 | 16 | CASSQRQGATNTEAFF
NA | TRBJ2-1 | TRBV28 | 15 | CASSLGPRGFNEQFF
NA | TRBJ2-3 | TRBV5-1 | 15 | CASSPGAGAPDTQYF
NA | TRBJ1-1 | TRBV28 | 14 | CATNRGDPNTEAFF
NA | TRBJ1-2 | TRBV5-4 | 15 | CASSLDTGTLYGYTF
TRBD1 | TRBJ2-6 | TRBV10-3 | 14 | CAISKGAGANVLTF
NA | TRBJ1-3 | TRBV27 | 11 | CASSSSNTIYF
NA | TRBJ1-2 | TRBV2 | 13 | CASSDNLNYGYTF
NA | TRBJ2-2 | TRBV11-2 | 14 | CASSPAPWTGELFF
TRBD1 | TRBJ1-5 | TRBV7-2 | 15 | CASSTGTDFYQPQHF
NA | TRBJ2-1 | TRBV6-5 | 15 | CASSRGGSSYNEQFF
TRBD2 | TRBJ2-5 | TRBV29-1 | 16 | CSVEAPGTSGSETQYF
TRBD1 | TRBJ1-2 | TRBV5-4 | 15 | CASSLDRTGNYGYTF
TRBD2 | TRBJ2-7 | TRBV11-1 | 14 | CASSPNREAYEQYF
TRBD1 | TRBJ2-7 | TRBV13 | 13 | CASSEQGAYEQYF